The 12 T cell receptor beta chains listed next were all sequenced from one sample in a study of shared clonotypes between healthy human individuals. Repertoires were generated with immunoSEQ multiplex PCR, while TCRdb's copy carries only in-frame clones and drops some. The top ten hold under 2% of the sample, which has about 730,000 clones, roughly two thirds seen once. Sequenced sample: memory CD4+ T cells sorted from blood. Sample subset: CD45RA-negative fraction. These TCRs come from a woman aged 25-40 years in good health.

The chain carries TRBV4-2 and TRBJ1-5; D uncertain. In germline, CDR1 is LGHNA, CDR2 YNFKEQ. The CDR3 sequence is 13 residues long. Trimming took off 1 base at V and 7 bases at J, with 8 bases between the two ends. CDR3: CASSQGMWQPQHF. In DNA, the CDR3 is TGTGCCAGCAGCCAAGGAATGTGGCAGCCCCAGCATTTT.

V gene TRBV10-2 combines with J gene TRBJ1-3; D call uncertain. The germline V and J ends were trimmed by 7 bases and 2 bases, with 21 bases remaining between them. The CDR3 runs to 17 residues. CDR1 and CDR2 from the germline V gene are WSHSY and SAAADI. The CDR3 coding sequence is TGCGCCAGCAATCTTTCTTCGACGGTAAGCCCTGGAAACACCATATATTTT. Amino acid sequence: CASNLSSTVSPGNTIYF.

The genes are TRBV29-1 and TRBJ1-2, with 9 bases lining up with TRBD1. Per germline, CDR1 SQVTM and CDR2 ANQGSEA. CDR3 length: 13 amino acids. V lost 7 bases and J lost 8; bases outside the gene matches: 11. This chain's CDR3 is CSDRTGDTMGYTF. CDR3 DNA sequence: TGCAGCGATCGGACAGGGGATACTATGGGCTACACCTTC.

Written as DNA, the CDR3 is TGTGCCAGCAGCTTAACGTTCGGCGGGGAATACTACGAGCAGTACTTC. Translation gives CASSLTFGGEYYEQYF. The chain links TRBV11-1 to TRBJ2-7; a possible D gene is TRBD2 (6 bases). CDR1 and CDR2 from the germline V gene are SGHAT and FQDESV (reference sequence). V gave up 2 bases and J gave up 3 bases, with 17 bases separating them. CDR3 length: 16 amino acids.

The chain combines TRBV28 with TRBJ2-2; 9 bases are a match to TRBD1. The V and J ends lost 11 bases and 4 bases, in that order; junction bases with no gene match: 11. Germline V gene data show CDR1 as MDHEN and CDR2 as SYDVKM. This CDR3 is 15 amino acids long. The CDR3 reads CAGQTGGGGTGELFF. The CDR3 DNA follows: TGTGCCGGGCAAACAGGGGGCGGTGGCACCGGGGAGCTGTTTTTT. Full variable domain (missing parts from reference TRBV28 and TRBJ2-2): DVKVTQSSRYLVKRTGEKVFLECVQDMDHENMFWYRQDPGLGLRLIYFSYDVKMKEKGDIPEGYSVSREKKERFSLILESASTNQTSMYLCAGQTGGGGTGELFFGEGSRLTVL.

Concerning this clone itself: Different DNA sequences within this sample yield the same CDR3. The V and J genes are TRBV10-2 and TRBJ1-2, with D perhaps TRBD1 (5 bases). CDR3 length: 14 amino acids. With 0 bases removed from V and 4 bases from J, the gap between germline ends came to 9 bases. In germline, CDR1 is WSHSY, CDR2 SAAADI. The CDR3, as DNA: TGCGCCAGCAGTGAGTCCGGGGGTGGCTATGGCTACACCTTC. It encodes CASSESGGGYGYTF.

The chain has TRBV27 and TRBJ2-2; 10 bases map to TRBD2. V was clipped by 4 bases and J by 7 bases; unmatched bases: 6. The CDR3 runs to 15 residues. Germline V gene sequence: CDR1 MNHEY, CDR2 SMNVEV (reference sequence). Written as DNA, the CDR3 is TGTGCCAGCAGTTATAGCGGGAGGCTCCTCGGGGAGCTGTTTTTT. It yields the protein CASSYSGRLLGELFF.

The V gene is TRBV28, the J gene TRBJ2-3; D gene uncertain. V was shortened by 5 bases and J by 3 bases, with 15 bases between the two germline ends. Germline assignment: CDR1 MDHEN and CDR2 SYDVKM. CDR3 length equals 15 residues. The CDR3 DNA follows: TGTGCCAGCAGTGCCCCCCTAGGGATGACAGATACGCAGTATTTT. Translation gives CASSAPLGMTDTQYF. Using reference TRBV28 and TRBJ2-3 for the parts outside the CDR3, the full variable domain is DVKVTQSSRYLVKRTGEKVFLECVQDMDHENMFWYRQDPGLGLRLIYFSYDVKMKEKGDIPEGYSVSREKKERFSLILESASTNQTSMYLCASSAPLGMTDTQYFGPGTRLTVL.

This chain uses TRBV28 with TRBJ2-7, with 9 bases lining up with TRBD1. V dropped 9 bases and J dropped 5; count of bases not matched to a gene: 8. The CDR3 is made up of 13 amino acids. CDR1 and CDR2 (germline): MDHEN, SYDVKM. The CDR3 loop reads CASSGTGYHEQYF. CDR3 DNA: TGTGCCAGTTCCGGGACAGGGTACCACGAGCAGTACTTC.

Comment on this clone: This sample also contains other DNA sequences that code for the same CDR3. The rearrangement joins TRBV28 to TRBJ1-3; D uncertain. Germline V gives CDR1 MDHEN, CDR2 SYDVKM. The CDR3 totals 12 residues. The V and J ends lost 5 bases and 0 bases respectively, with 2 bases between them. The CDR3 reads CASSTSGNTIYF. The CDR3 DNA is TGTGCCAGCAGTACCTCTGGAAACACCATATATTTT. Looking up the rest from reference TRBV28 and TRBJ1-3 gives the full variable domain: DVKVTQSSRYLVKRTGEKVFLECVQDMDHENMFWYRQDPGLGLRLIYFSYDVKMKEKGDIPEGYSVSREKKERFSLILESASTNQTSMYLCASSTSGNTIYFGEGSWLTVV.

The rearrangement links TRBV18 to TRBJ1-1; tentatively, D is TRBD1 (5 bases). This CDR3 region has 14 residues. The V gene lost 6 bases and the J gene lost 1 base, with 12 bases spanning the gap. Germline V gene data show CDR1 as KGHSH and CDR2 as LQKENI. The CDR3 nucleotides read TGTGCCAGCTCCCCTCGACAGACGAACACTGAAGCTTTCTTT. This sequence encodes CASSPRQTNTEAFF.

V usage is TRBV10-1 and J usage is TRBJ2-3, with TRBD1 matching over 8 bases. The germline CDR1 and CDR2 sequences are WNHNN and SYGVQD (reference sequence). CDR3 length: 14 residues. Trimming at V came to 8 bases and at J to 8 bases, leaving 12 bases not matched to a gene. In nucleotides, the CDR3 is TGCGCCAGCGGGAAGACAGGGGACGCCGGTACGCAGTATTTT. This translates into CASGKTGDAGTQYF.